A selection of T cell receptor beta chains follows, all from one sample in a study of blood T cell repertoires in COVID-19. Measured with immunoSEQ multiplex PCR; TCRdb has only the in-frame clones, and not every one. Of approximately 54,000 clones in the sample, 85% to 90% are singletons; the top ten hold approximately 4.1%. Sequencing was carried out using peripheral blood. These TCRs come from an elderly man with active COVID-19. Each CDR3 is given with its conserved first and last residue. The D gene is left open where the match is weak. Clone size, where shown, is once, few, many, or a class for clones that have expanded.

TGTGCCAGCACCATACAGGGACGGTGGGAAAAACTGTTTTTT,CASTIQGRWEKLFF,TRBV28,TRBJ1-4,.,once
TGTGCCAGCAGCTTGATTGGACAGGGGGTGCCCGGCATCCCCTACGAGCAGTACTTC,CASSLIGQGVPGIPYEQYF,TRBV5-6,TRBJ2-7,TRBD1,.
TGTGCCAGCAGTGACCCGGGACAGGGATTCTCCTACGAGCAGTACTTC,CASSDPGQGFSYEQYF,TRBV2,TRBJ2-7,TRBD1,.
TGTGCCAGCAGTCTGACCGGGACATGGTACTACGAGCAGTACTTC,CASSLTGTWYYEQYF,TRBV27,TRBJ2-7,.,.
TGTGCCAGCAGCTTCGGACTAGCGGGGAAAACCGGGGAGCTGTTTTTT,CASSFGLAGKTGELFF,TRBV7-6,TRBJ2-2,TRBD2,.
TGTGCCAGCAGCTTACCCCTCGGGCTAGCGGATTTCCTCGAGACCCAGTACTTC,CASSLPLGLADFLETQYF,TRBV7-2,TRBJ2-5,TRBD2,.
TGTGCCAGCAGCTTGGCCGCCCCTGACTACACCTTC,CASSLAAPDYTF,TRBV7-2,TRBJ1-2,.,.
TGTGCCAGCAAGACAGGGGGTTTAGAGCAGTTCTTC,CASKTGGLEQFF,TRBV28,TRBJ2-1,TRBD1,.
TGTGCCAGCAGTCTCGGGACAGGGAACACTGAAGCTTTCTTT,CASSLGTGNTEAFF,TRBV7-9,TRBJ1-1,TRBD1,.
TGTGCCAGTAGTGGCTCGGATAGAGGGAAACTGTTTTTT,CASSGSDRGKLFF,TRBV19,TRBJ1-4,.,.
TGTGCCAGCAGTGACCCTGGGACTAGCGGGAGATGGGGTATAGATACGCAGTATTTT,CASSDPGTSGRWGIDTQYF,TRBV6-4,TRBJ2-3,TRBD2,.
TGCGCCAGCAGTCAAGGGGCGGAGACCCAGTACTTC,CASSQGAETQYF,TRBV5-1,TRBJ2-5,.,.
TGTGCCACCAGTGAAGGGGGGACAGGGGTACAAGAGACCCAGTACTTC,CATSEGGTGVQETQYF,TRBV24-1,TRBJ2-5,TRBD1,.
TGTGCCAGCAGGGACAGGGACTTATACGAGCAGTACTTC,CASRDRDLYEQYF,TRBV3-1/TRBV3-2,TRBJ2-7,TRBD1,.
TGTGCCAGCAGTTACAAGTCCGGCTACGAGCAGTACTTC,CASSYKSGYEQYF,TRBV6-5,TRBJ2-7,.,once
TGTGCCAGTGCAAGACTAGCGGGAGGGACCTACGAGCAGTACTTC,CASARLAGGTYEQYF,TRBV19,TRBJ2-7,TRBD2,.
TGTGCCAGCAGAGGAGGCGGGTTGAGGGAAGCTTTCTTT,CASRGGGLREAFF,TRBV7-2,TRBJ1-1,.,.
TGTGCCAGTAGTATCCAGGGAATCGGGGAGCTGTTTTTT,CASSIQGIGELFF,TRBV19,TRBJ2-2,.,.
TGTGCCAGCAGCCAAGCGTCAGGGGGCTCAGGAGGAAACACCATATATTTT,CASSQASGGSGGNTIYF,TRBV3-1/TRBV3-2,TRBJ1-3,TRBD1,.
TGTGCCAGCAGTGTATCCGGGAACGGGACAGATACGCAGTATTTT,CASSVSGNGTDTQYF,TRBV2,TRBJ2-3,.,.
TGTGCCAGCAGCCCCGATGCGGGGAGCAATCAGCCCCAGCATTTT,CASSPDAGSNQPQHF,TRBV9,TRBJ1-5,.,.
TGTGCCAGCAGGAAACAGGGGGGAGAGACCCAGTACTTC,CASRKQGGETQYF,TRBV7-2,TRBJ2-5,TRBD1,.